This T cell receptor (beta chain) was retrieved from a study of T-cell reconstitution after alpha-beta-depleted transplantation in children. Unique molecular identifiers were incorporated into the prepared TCRbeta library. Each CDR3 protein is one row after TCRdb ran MiXCR on the PCR reads. This table holds around 400,000 distinct CDR3 sequences, about a fifth found once. The CDR3 contains 13 residues. Per the germline V gene, CDR1 is LNHNV and CDR2 is YYDKDF (reference sequence). V gave up 3 bases and J gave up 4 bases, with 9 bases separating them. The source of this sequence is a human donor who donated a stem cell graft to a child with acute myeloid leukemia. The genes are TRBV15 and TRBJ1-2; no clear D. Sequencing used PBMCs from the stem cell graft donor, obtained from the stem cell graft. In DNA form, the CDR3 reads TGTGCCACCAGCAGGGACGTGCCCTATGGCTACACCTTC. Translation gives CATSRDVPYGYTF. The full variable domain, its missing parts supplied by reference TRBV15 and TRBJ1-2, is DAMVIQNPRYQVTQFGKPVTLSCSQTLNHNVMYWYQQKSSQAPKLLFHYYDKDFNNEADTPDNFQSRRPNTSFCFLDIRSPGLGDTAMYLCATSRDVPYGYTFGSGTRLTVV.